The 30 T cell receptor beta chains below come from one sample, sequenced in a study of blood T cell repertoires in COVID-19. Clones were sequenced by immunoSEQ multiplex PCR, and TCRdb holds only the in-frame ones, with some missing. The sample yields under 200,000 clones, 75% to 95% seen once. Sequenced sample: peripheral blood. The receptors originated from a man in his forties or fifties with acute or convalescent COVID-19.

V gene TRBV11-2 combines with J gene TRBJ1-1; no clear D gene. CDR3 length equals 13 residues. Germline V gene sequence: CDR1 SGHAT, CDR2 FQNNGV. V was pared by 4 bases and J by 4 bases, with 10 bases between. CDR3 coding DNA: TGTGCCAGCAGCTGGGGAGAGGCCACTGAAGCTTTCTTT. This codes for CASSWGEATEAFF.

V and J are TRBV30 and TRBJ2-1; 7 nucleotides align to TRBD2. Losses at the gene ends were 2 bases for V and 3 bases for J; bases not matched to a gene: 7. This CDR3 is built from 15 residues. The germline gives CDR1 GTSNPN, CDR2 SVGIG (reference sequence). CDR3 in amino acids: CAWSRGGGGYNEQFF. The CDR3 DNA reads TGTGCCTGGAGTCGAGGCGGGGGAGGCTACAATGAGCAGTTCTTC.

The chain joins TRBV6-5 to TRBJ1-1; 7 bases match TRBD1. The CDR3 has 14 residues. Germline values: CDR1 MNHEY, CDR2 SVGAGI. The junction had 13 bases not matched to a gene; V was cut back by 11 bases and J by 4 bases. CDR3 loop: CAVTGVRGTTEAFF. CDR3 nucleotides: TGTGCCGTGACGGGGGTCAGGGGGACCACTGAAGCTTTCTTT.

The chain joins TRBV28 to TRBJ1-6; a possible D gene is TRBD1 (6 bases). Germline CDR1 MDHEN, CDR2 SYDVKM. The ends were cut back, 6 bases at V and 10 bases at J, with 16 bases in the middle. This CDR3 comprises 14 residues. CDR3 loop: CASSNYRVGSPLHF. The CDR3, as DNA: TGTGCCAGCAGCAATTACAGGGTGGGCTCACCCCTCCACTTT.

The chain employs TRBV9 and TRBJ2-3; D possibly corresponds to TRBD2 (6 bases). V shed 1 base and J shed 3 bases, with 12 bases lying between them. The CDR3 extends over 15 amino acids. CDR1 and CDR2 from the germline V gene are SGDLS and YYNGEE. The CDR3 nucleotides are TGTGCCAGCAGCGTATTATCGGGGAGGACAGATACGCAGTATTTT. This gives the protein CASSVLSGRTDTQYF.

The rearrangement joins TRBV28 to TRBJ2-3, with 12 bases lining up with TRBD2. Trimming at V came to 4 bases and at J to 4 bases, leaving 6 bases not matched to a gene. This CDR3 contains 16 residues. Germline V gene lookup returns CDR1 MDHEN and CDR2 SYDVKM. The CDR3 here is CASSSTSGRPPDTQYF. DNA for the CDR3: TGTGCCAGCAGTTCAACTAGCGGGAGGCCTCCAGATACGCAGTATTTT.

CDR3 nucleotide sequence: TGTGCCAGCTCACCTTGGACAGTTGAGAACACCGGGGAGCTGTTTTTT. Protein: CASSPWTVENTGELFF. The J gene is TRBJ2-2, the V gene TRBV18, with D possibly matching TRBD1 (6 bases). CDR3 length equals 16 residues. The germline V gene has CDR1 KGHSH and CDR2 LQKENI. The germline V and J ends were trimmed by 3 bases and 1 base, with 12 bases remaining between them.

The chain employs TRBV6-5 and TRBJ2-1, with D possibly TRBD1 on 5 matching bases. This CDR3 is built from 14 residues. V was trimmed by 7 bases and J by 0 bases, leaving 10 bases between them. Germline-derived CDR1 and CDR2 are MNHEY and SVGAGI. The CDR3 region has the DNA TGTGCCAGCAAGGGCGACAGCTCCTACAATGAGCAGTTCTTC. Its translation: CASKGDSSYNEQFF.

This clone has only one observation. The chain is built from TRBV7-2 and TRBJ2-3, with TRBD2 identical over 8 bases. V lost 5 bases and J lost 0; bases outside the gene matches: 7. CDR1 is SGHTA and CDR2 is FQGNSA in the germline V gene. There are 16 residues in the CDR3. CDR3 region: CASSPQRGKSTDTQYF. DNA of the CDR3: TGTGCCAGCAGCCCCCAGCGGGGGAAAAGCACAGATACGCAGTATTTT.

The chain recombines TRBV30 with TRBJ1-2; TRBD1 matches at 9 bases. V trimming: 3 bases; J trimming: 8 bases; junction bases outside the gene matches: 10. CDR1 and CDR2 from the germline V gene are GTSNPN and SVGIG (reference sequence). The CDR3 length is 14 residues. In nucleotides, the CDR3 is TGTGCCTGGAGAGCAACAGGGGGCCAAGGAGGCTACACCTTC. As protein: CAWRATGGQGGYTF.

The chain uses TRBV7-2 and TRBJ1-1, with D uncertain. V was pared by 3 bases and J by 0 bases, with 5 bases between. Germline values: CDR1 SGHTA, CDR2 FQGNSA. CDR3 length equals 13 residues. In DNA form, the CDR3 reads TGTGCCAGCAGCTTCGAGTTGAACACTGAAGCTTTCTTT. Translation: CASSFELNTEAFF. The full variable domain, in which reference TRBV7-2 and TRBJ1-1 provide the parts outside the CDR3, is GAGVSQSPSNKVTEKGKDVELRCDPISGHTALYWYRQSLGQGLEFLIYFQGNSAPDKSGLPSDRFSAERTGGSVSTLTIQRTQQEDSAVYLCASSFELNTEAFFGQGTRLTVV.

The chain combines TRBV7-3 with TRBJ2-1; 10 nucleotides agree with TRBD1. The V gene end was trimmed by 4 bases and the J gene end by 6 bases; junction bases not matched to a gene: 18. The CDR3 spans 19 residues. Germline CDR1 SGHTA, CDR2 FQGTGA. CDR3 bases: TGTGCCAGCAGCTCGGGACAGGGGTTGGCCTCTGCGCCAGGCAATGAGCAGTTCTTC. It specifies CASSSGQGLASAPGNEQFF.

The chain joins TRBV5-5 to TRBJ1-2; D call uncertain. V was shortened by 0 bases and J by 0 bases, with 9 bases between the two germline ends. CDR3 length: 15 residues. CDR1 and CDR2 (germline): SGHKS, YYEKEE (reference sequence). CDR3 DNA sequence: TGTGCCAGCAGCTTGGAGGCGGAAGCTAACTATGGCTACACCTTC. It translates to CASSLEAEANYGYTF.

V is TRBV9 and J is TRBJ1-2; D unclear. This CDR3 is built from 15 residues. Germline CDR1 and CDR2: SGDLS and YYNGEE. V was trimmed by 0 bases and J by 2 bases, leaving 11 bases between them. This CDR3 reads CASSVGLEINYGYTF. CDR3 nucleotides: TGTGCCAGCAGCGTAGGACTGGAAATCAACTATGGCTACACCTTC.

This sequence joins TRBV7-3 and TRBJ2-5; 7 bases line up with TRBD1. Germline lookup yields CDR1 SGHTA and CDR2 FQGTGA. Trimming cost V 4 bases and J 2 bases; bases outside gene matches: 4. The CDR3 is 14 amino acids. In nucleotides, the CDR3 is TGTGCCAGCAGCTCGACAGGGCCTCAAGAGACCCAGTACTTC. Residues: CASSSTGPQETQYF.

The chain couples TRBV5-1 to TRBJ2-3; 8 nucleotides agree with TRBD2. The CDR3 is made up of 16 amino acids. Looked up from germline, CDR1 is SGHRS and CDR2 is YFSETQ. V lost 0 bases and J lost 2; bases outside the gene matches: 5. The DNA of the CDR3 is TGCGCCAGCAGCTTGGCCGGGGGGGGCCACACAGATACGCAGTATTTT. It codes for CASSLAGGGHTDTQYF.

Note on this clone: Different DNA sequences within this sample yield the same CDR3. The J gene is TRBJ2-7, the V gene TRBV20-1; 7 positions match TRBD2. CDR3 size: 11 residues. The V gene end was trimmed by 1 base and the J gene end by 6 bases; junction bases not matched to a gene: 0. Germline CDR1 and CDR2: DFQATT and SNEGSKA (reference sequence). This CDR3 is CSARGGGEQYF. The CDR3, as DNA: TGCAGTGCTAGAGGGGGGGGCGAGCAGTACTTC.

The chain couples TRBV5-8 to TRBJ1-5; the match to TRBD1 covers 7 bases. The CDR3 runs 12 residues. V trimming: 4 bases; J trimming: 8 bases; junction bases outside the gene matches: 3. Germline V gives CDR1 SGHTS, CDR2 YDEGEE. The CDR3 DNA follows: TGTGCCAGCAGCCAGGGGGGTAAGCCCCAGCATTTT. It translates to CASSQGGKPQHF. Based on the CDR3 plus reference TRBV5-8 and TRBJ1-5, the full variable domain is EAGVTQSPTHLIKTRGQQATLRCSPISGHTSVYWYQQALGLGLQFLLWYDEGEERNRGNFPPRFSGRQFPNYSSELNVNALELEDSALYLCASSQGGKPQHFGDGTRLSIL.

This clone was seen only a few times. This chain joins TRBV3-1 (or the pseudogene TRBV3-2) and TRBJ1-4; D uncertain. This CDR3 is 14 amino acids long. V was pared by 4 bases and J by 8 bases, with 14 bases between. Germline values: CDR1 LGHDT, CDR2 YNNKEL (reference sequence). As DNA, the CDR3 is TGTGCCAGCAGCCTGGGGAGCGGCGGAGAAAAACTGTTTTTT. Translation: CASSLGSGGEKLFF.

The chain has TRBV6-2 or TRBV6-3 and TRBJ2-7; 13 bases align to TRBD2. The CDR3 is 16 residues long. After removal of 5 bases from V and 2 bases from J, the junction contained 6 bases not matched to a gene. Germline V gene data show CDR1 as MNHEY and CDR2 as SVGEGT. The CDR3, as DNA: TGTGCCAGCAGTACGGGGACTAGCGGGAACCCCTACGAGCAGTACTTC. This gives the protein CASSTGTSGNPYEQYF.

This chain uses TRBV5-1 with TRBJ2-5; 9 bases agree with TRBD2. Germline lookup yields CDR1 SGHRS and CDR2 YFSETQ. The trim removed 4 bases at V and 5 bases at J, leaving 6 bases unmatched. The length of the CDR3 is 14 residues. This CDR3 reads CASSRTSVMETQYF. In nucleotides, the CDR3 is TGCGCCAGCAGCCGGACTAGCGTCATGGAGACCCAGTACTTC.

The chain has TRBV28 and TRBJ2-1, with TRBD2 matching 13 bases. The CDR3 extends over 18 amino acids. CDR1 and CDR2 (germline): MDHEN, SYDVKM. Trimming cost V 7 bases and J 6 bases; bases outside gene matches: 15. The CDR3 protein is CASTRFTSGRVGLNEQFF. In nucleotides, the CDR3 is TGTGCCAGCACCCGCTTTACTAGCGGGAGGGTAGGTCTCAATGAGCAGTTCTTC.

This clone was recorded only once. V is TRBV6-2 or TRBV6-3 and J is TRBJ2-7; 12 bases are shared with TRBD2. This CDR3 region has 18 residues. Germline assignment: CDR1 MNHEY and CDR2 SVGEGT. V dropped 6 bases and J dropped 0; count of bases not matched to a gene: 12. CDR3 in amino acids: CASSPRRTSGVSSYEQYV. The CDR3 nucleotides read TGTGCCAGCAGCCCCCGACGGACTAGCGGGGTCAGCTCCTACGAGCAGTACGTC.

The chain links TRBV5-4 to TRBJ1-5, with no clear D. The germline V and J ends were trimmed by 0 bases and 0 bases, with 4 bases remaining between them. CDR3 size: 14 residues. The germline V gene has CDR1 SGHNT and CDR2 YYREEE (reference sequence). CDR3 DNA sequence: TGTGCCAGCAGCTTGGACAGTAGCAATCAGCCCCAGCATTTT. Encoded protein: CASSLDSSNQPQHF. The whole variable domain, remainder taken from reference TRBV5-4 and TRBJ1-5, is ETGVTQSPTHLIKTRGQQVTLRCSSQSGHNTVSWYQQALGQGPQFIFQYYREEENGRGNFPPRFSGLQFPNYSSELNVNALELDDSALYLCASSLDSSNQPQHFGDGTRLSIL.

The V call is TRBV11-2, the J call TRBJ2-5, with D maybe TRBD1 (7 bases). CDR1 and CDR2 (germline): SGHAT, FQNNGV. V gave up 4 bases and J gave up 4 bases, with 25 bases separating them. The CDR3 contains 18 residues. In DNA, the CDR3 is TGTGCCAGCAGCTCGGGACAGTACATCTCCGGGGGACGAGAGACCCAGTACTTC. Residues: CASSSGQYISGGRETQYF.

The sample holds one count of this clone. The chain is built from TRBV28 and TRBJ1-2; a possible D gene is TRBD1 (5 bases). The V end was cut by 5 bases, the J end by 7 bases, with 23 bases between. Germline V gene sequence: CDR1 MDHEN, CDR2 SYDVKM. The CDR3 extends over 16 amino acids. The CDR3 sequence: CASSLTLRDSRLGYTF. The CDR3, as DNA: TGTGCCAGCAGTCTTACCCTGAGAGACAGTAGACTTGGCTACACCTTC.

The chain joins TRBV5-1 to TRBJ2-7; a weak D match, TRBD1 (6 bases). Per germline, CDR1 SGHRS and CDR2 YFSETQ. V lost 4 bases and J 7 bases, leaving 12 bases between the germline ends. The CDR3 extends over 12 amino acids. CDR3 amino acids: CASSPGTREQYF. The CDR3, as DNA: TGCGCCAGCAGCCCCGGGACAAGAGAGCAGTACTTC.

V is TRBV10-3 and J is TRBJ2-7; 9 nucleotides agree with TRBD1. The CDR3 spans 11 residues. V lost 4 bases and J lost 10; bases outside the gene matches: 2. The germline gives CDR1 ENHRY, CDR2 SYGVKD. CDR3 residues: CAISGGQGQYF. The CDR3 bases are TGTGCCATCAGTGGGGGACAGGGACAGTACTTC.

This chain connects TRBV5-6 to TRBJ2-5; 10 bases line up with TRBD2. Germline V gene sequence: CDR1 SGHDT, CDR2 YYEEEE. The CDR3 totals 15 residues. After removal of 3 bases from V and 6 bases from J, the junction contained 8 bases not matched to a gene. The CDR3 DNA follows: TGTGCCAGCAGCTCGCCGGGACTAGCGAAGAAGACCCAGTACTTC. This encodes CASSSPGLAKKTQYF.

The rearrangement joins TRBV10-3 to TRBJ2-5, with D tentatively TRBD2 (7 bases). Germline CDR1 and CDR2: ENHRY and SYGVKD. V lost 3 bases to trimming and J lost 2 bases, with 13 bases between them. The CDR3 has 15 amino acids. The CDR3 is CAISDGGRGQETQYF. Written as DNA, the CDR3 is TGTGCCATCAGTGACGGGGGGAGGGGGCAAGAGACCCAGTACTTC.